Listed here is a single T cell receptor beta chain. This clone's antigen is unknown. No quality values exist for individual bases; no much larger clone is one base distant. TCRbeta CDR3 regions were amplified from genomic DNA using the immunoSEQ Assay, a bias-controlled multiplex PCR. Concerning the study's data processing: Nucleated cell counts per sample were estimated from amplification of reference gene primers within the assay. Sequence reads were collapsed and filtered to measure the absolute abundance of every unique TCRbeta CDR3 rearrangement. Productive Simpson clonality was computed per sample as the square root of Simpson's diversity index over productive rearrangements. TCRdb re-hosts the immuneACCESS table, in-frame sequences only. Its copies lack some clones; in the studies checked, an unresolved V gene accounts for under half of them, and the cause for the rest is not known. Clone size and V and J calls were adopted from that table, with D and trimming inferred from the DNA. This sample has 42,000 or so clones in its table, and roughly three quarters of those were observed once. The ten largest clones represent roughly a quarter of the sample.

The germline ends are 18 bases apart after V is trimmed by 7 bases and J by 6 bases. The CDR3 runs 15 amino acids, cysteine and phenylalanine included. The DNA shown is the 45-base CDR3, in frame from base 1. CDR1 MDHEN and CDR2 SYDVKM were looked up in the germline V gene. This record comes from a study of blood T cell repertoires in COVID-19 (TCRdb year 2020). Regarding the study in general: The collaborator samples originated in the United States, Italy and Spain and spanned the acute and convalescent phases of COVID-19. The prospective study material was composed of cDNA or gDNA derived from T cells, B-cell-depleted T cells, or PBMCs. Deeply sampled blood TCRbeta repertoires from subjects exposed to, actively infected with, or recovered from COVID-19 were included in the dataset. The repertoires were released in a freely available public database meant as a resource for research on the immune response to SARS-CoV-2. The samples were drawn from the first 160 participants of the ongoing ImmuneRACE study and from 1,254 subjects provided by 6 global collaborators. Sample metadata almost always included a de-identified subject ID, COVID-19 status, age in years and sex. Where HLA class I and class II types were available, the types were taken from metadata supplied by the sample provider, not from assay-based typing. Broad study findings and their caveats: How much clinical and demographic metadata was included differed by source and by participant, and the metadata was provided uncurated.

Whole blood was collected in K2EDTA tubes by collaborating institutions according to the institutions' own protocols. For TCRbeta analysis, collaborators shipped samples as frozen whole blood, isolated PBMCs, or DNA extracted from either of those sample types. This chain is built from TRBV28 and TRBJ2-2, with an unclear D gene assignment. The specimen was peripheral blood. This TCR was sampled from a man aged 80 or over with acute or convalescent COVID-19. The encoded CDR3 is CASTKLPVSPGELFF. The DNA reads as follows: TGTGCCAGCACCAAACTGCCGGTGAGCCCCGGGGAGCTGTTTTTT. The CDR3, completed at both ends by the reference TRBV28 and TRBJ2-2 genes, gives the full variable domain DVKVTQSSRYLVKRTGEKVFLECVQDMDHENMFWYRQDPGLGLRLIYFSYDVKMKEKGDIPEGYSVSREKKERFSLILESASTNQTSMYLCASTKLPVSPGELFFGEGSRLTVL.